These T cell receptor beta chains were read from a single sample in a study of OX40 agonist ivuxolimab in advanced cancers. Using immunoSEQ multiplex PCR, the repertoire was profiled, and TCRdb retains in-frame clones only, with some absent. The sample includes 150,000 to 190,000 clones, 94% seen only once; the top ten take around 0.33%. The sequencing here drew on CD4+ or CD8+ T cells sorted from blood, taken in a trial of the OX40 agonist ivuxolimab. These receptors all stem from an adult with an advanced solid tumor such as melanoma, head and neck, liver or kidney cancer. The CDR3 runs from the conserved cysteine through the conserved F or W. Fields, in order: CDR3 protein, CDR3 DNA, V gene, clone size, J gene, D gene. D genes are given only for firm matches. Only part of the rows carry a size: once, few, many, or a class if the clone is expanded.

CASSVAGPRTGELFF	TGTGCCAGCAGCGTGGCGGGACCGAGGACCGGGGAGCTGTTTTTT	TRBV9	NA	TRBJ2-2	NA
CASSSGQPDTEAFF	TGCGCCAGCAGCTCGGGACAGCCGGACACTGAAGCTTTCTTT	TRBV5-1	NA	TRBJ1-1	TRBD1
CASSVTGLEITDTQYF	TGTGCCAGCAGCGTAACAGGGTTGGAGATAACAGATACGCAGTATTTT	TRBV7-2	NA	TRBJ2-3	NA
CASSPRFRGGHEQFF	TGTGCCAGCAGCCCCCGATTCCGTGGAGGGCATGAGCAGTTCTTC	TRBV4-2	NA	TRBJ2-1	NA
CASSIDRTYGYTF	TGTGCCAGCAGTATAGACAGGACCTATGGCTACACCTTC	TRBV28	NA	TRBJ1-2	NA
CASTGLVGEQFF	TGTGCCAGCACGGGACTAGTTGGTGAGCAGTTCTTC	TRBV25-1	NA	TRBJ2-1	TRBD2
CASSESQNTEAFF	TGTGCCAGCAGTGAGTCGCAGAACACTGAAGCTTTCTTT	TRBV6-1	NA	TRBJ1-1	NA
CASSIQGAGTQYF	TGTGCCAGTAGTATACAGGGGGCTGGGACCCAGTACTTC	TRBV19	NA	TRBJ2-5	TRBD1
CASSSRVGSREQYF	TGTGCCAGCAGCTCAAGGGTAGGGTCCCGAGAGCAGTACTTC	TRBV5-4	NA	TRBJ2-7	NA
CASSRSGVGPDTQYF	TGTGCCAGCAGCCGTAGCGGGGTCGGGCCAGATACGCAGTATTTT	TRBV9	NA	TRBJ2-3	TRBD2
CASSYTPWTGKTFF	TGTGCCAGCAGTTACACCCCCTGGACAGGGAAGACTTTCTTT	TRBV6-5	NA	TRBJ1-1	TRBD1
CASSFGPGAPYEQYF	NA	TRBV28	NA	TRBJ2-7	NA
CASNSRGPYRTFF	TGTGCCAGCAACTCCCGAGGGCCATATAGAACTTTCTTT	TRBV28	NA	TRBJ1-1	NA
CASSFGTGAGADTQYF	TGTGCCAGCAGCTTCGGGACAGGGGCCGGAGCAGATACGCAGTATTTT	TRBV5-4	once	TRBJ2-3	TRBD1
CASSLAGINGEQFF	TGTGCCAGCAGCTTAGCGGGAATTAACGGTGAGCAGTTCTTC	TRBV7-9	NA	TRBJ2-1	NA
CASSQDVSGGKNEQFF	TGCGCCAGCAGCCAAGACGTTAGCGGGGGGAAAAATGAGCAGTTCTTC	TRBV4-3	few	TRBJ2-1	TRBD2
CASTKGLAEYEQYF	TGCGCCAGCACTAAGGGACTAGCGGAATACGAGCAGTACTTC	TRBV5-1	NA	TRBJ2-7	TRBD2
CATASGTDTQYF	TGTGCCACCGCCAGTGGCACAGATACGCAGTATTTT	TRBV15	NA	TRBJ2-3	NA
CASSWTGNTGELFF	TGTGCCAGCAGCTGGACAGGAAACACCGGGGAGCTGTTTTTT	TRBV7-8	NA	TRBJ2-2	TRBD1
CASSLDYNEQFF	TGCGCCAGCAGCTTGGACTACAATGAGCAGTTCTTC	TRBV5-1	NA	TRBJ2-1	NA
CASSLGSRQGDTQYF	TGTGCCAGCAGCTTAGGCTCCAGACAGGGAGATACGCAGTATTTT	TRBV5-4	NA	TRBJ2-3	TRBD1
CASSQDGLAGVEGNQETQYF	TGCGCCAGCAGCCAAGACGGGCTAGCGGGGGTAGAGGGAAACCAAGAGACCCAGTACTTC	TRBV4-3	NA	TRBJ2-5	TRBD2
CASTRASGRGFYEQYF	TGCGCCAGCACACGGGCTAGCGGGAGGGGATTTTACGAGCAGTACTTC	TRBV5-1	NA	TRBJ2-7	TRBD2
CASSFQGDGGYTF	TGCGCCAGCAGCTTCCAGGGGGATGGTGGCTACACCTTC	TRBV5-1	NA	TRBJ1-2	TRBD1
CASREGQTSSDTQYF	TGTGCCAGCAGGGAGGGACAGACGTCTTCAGATACGCAGTATTTT	TRBV25-1	NA	TRBJ2-3	NA
CASSVIQGGRETQYF	TGTGCCAGCAGCGTTATACAGGGCGGGCGAGAGACCCAGTACTTC	TRBV5-4	NA	TRBJ2-5	NA
CASSLGTLGPGSHYF	TGTGCCAGCAGCTTGGGTACCCTGGGGCCAGGCTCCCATTACTTC	TRBV5-4	NA	TRBJ2-7	NA
CASSVRQSNTEAFF	TGTGCCAGCAGTGTCCGCCAGTCGAACACTGAAGCTTTCTTT	TRBV27	NA	TRBJ1-1	NA
CASSQDPSQPQHF	TGCGCCAGCAGCCAAGATCCGAGTCAGCCCCAGCATTTT	TRBV4-1	few	TRBJ1-5	NA
CASSEIIQDTGYTF	TGTGCCAGCAGTGAAATAATCCAGGACACGGGCTACACCTTC	TRBV6-1	NA	TRBJ1-2	NA
CASSLGEGGYEQYF	TGCGCCAGCAGCCTTGGGGAGGGGGGCTACGAGCAGTACTTC	TRBV5-1	NA	TRBJ2-7	NA
CASTIHEAGLNTEAFF	TGTGCCAGCACCATCCACGAGGCGGGCCTCAACACTGAAGCTTTCTTT	TRBV5-5	NA	TRBJ1-1	NA
CASSQDVRGFYNEQFF	TGCGCCAGCAGCCAGGATGTGCGGGGGTTCTACAATGAGCAGTTCTTC	TRBV4-3	NA	TRBJ2-1	TRBD2
CASSLTGGDQPQHF	TGTGCCAGCTCTCTCACAGGGGGCGATCAGCCCCAGCATTTT	TRBV18	medium-sized	TRBJ1-5	TRBD1
CASSYGGYGYTF	TGTGCCAGCAGTTACGGTGGTTATGGCTACACCTTC	TRBV6-5	NA	TRBJ1-2	NA
CASSHSGAGNTIYF	TGTGCCAGCAGCCACTCGGGGGCTGGAAACACCATATATTTT	TRBV11-2	NA	TRBJ1-3	NA
CASSLTGMNTEAFF	TGTGCCAGCAGCTTGACAGGGATGAACACTGAAGCTTTCTTT	TRBV5-6	NA	TRBJ1-1	NA
CASSLTGGSEKLFF	TGTGCCAGCAGTTTGACAGGGGGCAGTGAAAAACTGTTTTTT	TRBV28	NA	TRBJ1-4	TRBD1
CSVVVKNIQYF	TGCAGCGTTGTTGTCAAAAACATTCAGTACTTC	TRBV29-1	once	TRBJ2-4	NA
CASSPRGRGPQETQYF	TGTGCCAGCAGCCCCCGGGGGCGGGGGCCGCAAGAGACCCAGTACTTC	TRBV11-2	NA	TRBJ2-5	NA
CASSSSSGLSYEQYF	TGTGCCAGCAGTTCGTCGAGCGGGTTATCCTACGAGCAGTACTTC	TRBV2	NA	TRBJ2-7	NA
CASRPRGIENTEAFF	TGTGCCAGCAGACCCAGGGGGATAGAGAACACTGAAGCTTTCTTT	TRBV2	NA	TRBJ1-1	TRBD1
CASSQDRDTFEAFF	TGCGCCAGCAGCCAAGACCGGGACACGTTCGAAGCTTTCTTT	TRBV4-3	NA	TRBJ1-1	NA
CSPKIGETQYF	TGCAGTCCCAAAATTGGAGAGACCCAGTACTTC	TRBV20-1	NA	TRBJ2-5	NA
CSARRQETQYF	TGCAGTGCTCGGCGACAAGAGACCCAGTACTTC	TRBV20-1	NA	TRBJ2-5	NA
CASSPNAVGQGTDTQYF	TGTGCCAGCTCACCAAACGCAGTCGGACAGGGTACAGATACGCAGTATTTT	TRBV18	NA	TRBJ2-3	TRBD1